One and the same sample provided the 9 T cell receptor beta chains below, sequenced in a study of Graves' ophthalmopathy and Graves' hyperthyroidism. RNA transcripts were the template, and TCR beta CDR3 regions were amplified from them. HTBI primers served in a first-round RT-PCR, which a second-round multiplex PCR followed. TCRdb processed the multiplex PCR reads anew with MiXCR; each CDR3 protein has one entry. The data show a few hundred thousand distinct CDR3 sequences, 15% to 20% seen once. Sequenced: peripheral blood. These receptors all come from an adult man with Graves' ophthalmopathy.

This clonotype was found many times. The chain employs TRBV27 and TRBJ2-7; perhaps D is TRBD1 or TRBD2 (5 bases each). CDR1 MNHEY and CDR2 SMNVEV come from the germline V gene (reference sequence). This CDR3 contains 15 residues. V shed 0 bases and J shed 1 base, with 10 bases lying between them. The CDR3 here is CASSLSPGLSYEQYF. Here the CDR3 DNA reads TGTGCCAGCAGTTTATCCCCGGGGCTTTCCTACGAGCAGTACTTC.

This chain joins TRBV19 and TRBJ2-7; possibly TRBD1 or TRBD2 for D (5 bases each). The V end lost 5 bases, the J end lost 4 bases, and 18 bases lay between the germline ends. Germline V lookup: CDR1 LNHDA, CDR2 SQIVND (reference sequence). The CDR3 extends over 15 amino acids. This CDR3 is CASSEGQPHKYEQYF. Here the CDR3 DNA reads TGTGCCAGTAGTGAGGGGCAGCCTCATAAGTACGAGCAGTACTTC. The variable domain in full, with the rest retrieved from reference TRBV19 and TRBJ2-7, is DGGITQSPKYLFRKEGQNVTLSCEQNLNHDAMYWYRQDPGQGLRLIYYSQIVNDFQKGDIAEGYSVSREKKESFPLTVTSAQKNPTAFYLCASSEGQPHKYEQYFGPGTRLTVT.

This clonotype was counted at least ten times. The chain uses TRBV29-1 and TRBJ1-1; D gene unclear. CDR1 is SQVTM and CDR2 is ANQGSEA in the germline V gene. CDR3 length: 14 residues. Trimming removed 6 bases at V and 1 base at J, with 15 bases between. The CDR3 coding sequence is TGCAGCGTAGATGAAAGACGGGCGAACACTGAAGCTTTCTTT. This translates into CSVDERRANTEAFF.

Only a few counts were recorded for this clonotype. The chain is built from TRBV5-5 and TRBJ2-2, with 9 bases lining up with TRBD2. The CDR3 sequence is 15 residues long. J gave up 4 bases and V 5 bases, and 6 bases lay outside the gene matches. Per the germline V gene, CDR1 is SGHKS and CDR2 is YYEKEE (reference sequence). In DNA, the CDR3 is TGTGCCAGCAGAACCGGGACTAGCAGCACCGGGGAGCTGTTTTTT. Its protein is CASRTGTSSTGELFF. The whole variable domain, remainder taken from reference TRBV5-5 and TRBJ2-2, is DAGVTQSPTHLIKTRGQQVTLRCSPISGHKSVSWYQQVLGQGPQFIFQYYEKEERGRGNFPDRFSARQFPNYSSELNVNALLLGDSALYLCASRTGTSSTGELFFGEGSRLTVL.

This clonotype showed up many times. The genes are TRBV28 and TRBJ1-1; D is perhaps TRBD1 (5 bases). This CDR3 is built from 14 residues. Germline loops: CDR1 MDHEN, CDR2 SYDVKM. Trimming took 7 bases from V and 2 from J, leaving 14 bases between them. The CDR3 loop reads CASIYNQGNTEAFF. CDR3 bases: TGTGCCAGCATATACAACCAGGGTAACACTGAAGCTTTCTTT.

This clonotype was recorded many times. This chain's CDR3 is CASSQNRDSYYEQYF. The CDR3 DNA follows: TGCGCCAGCAGCCAAAACCGGGACAGCTACTACGAGCAGTACTTC. V usage is TRBV4-1 and J usage is TRBJ2-7; TRBD1 agrees at 7 bases. This CDR3 has 15 residues. Trimming removed 2 bases from V and 3 bases from J; junction bases left unmatched: 7. CDR1 and CDR2 from the germline V gene are MGHRA and YSYEKL.

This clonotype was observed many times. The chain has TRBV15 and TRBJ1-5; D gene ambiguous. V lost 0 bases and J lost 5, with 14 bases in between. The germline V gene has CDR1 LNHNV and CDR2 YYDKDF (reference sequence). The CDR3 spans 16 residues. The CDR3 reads CATSRDGRELHQPQHF. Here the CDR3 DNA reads TGTGCCACCAGCAGAGATGGACGGGAGTTGCATCAGCCCCAGCATTTT.

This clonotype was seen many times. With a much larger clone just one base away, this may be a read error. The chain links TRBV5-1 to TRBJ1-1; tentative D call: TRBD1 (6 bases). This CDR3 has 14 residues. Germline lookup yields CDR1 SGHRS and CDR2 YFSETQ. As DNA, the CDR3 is TGCGCCAGCAGCGCGACTCAGGGGAACACTGAAGCTCTCTTT. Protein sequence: CASSATQGNTEALF.

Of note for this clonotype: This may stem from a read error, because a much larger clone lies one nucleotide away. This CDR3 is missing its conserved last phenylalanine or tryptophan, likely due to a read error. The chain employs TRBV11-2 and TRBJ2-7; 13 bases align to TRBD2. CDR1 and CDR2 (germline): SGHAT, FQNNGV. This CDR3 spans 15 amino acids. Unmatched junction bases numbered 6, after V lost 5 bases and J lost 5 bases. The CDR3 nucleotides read TGTGCCAGCAGCAGACTAGCGGGGGGCCGAGACGAGCAGTACCTC. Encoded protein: CASSRLAGGRDEQYL.